The rows below give T cell receptor beta chains drawn from one sample of a study of blood T cell repertoires in COVID-19. The protocol was immunoSEQ multiplex PCR, while the TCRdb copy is restricted to in-frame clones and leaves out a portion. The sample lists around 160,000 clones, approximately 87% seen once, with 10% in the top ten. Sequenced: peripheral blood. The receptors originated from a woman in her 70s with COVID-19, enrolled during active disease. CDR3s include the opening cysteine and the closing phenylalanine or tryptophan. Fields, in order: V gene, clone size, D gene, J gene, CDR3 DNA, CDR3 protein. The D gene is left open where the match is weak. Size is stated for part of the rows, as once, few or many counts, or as a class when the clone is expanded.

>TRBV2|few|NA|TRBJ1-6
TGTGCCAGCAGTGAGAGACAGCATAATTCACCCCTCCACTTT
CASSERQHNSPLHF
>TRBV7-9|NA|TRBD1|TRBJ2-5
TGTGCCAGCAGCCGCAACAGGGGAGTTACCCAAGAGACCCAGTACTTC
CASSRNRGVTQETQYF
>TRBV9|NA|TRBD1|TRBJ2-1
TGTGCCAGCACCCTACAGGGGGCGTCTGTCCACAATGAGCAGTTCTTC
CASTLQGASVHNEQFF
>TRBV25-1|NA|TRBD1|TRBJ1-1
TGTGCCAGCAGTGAACAGGGGGCAACTGAAGCTTTCTTT
CASSEQGATEAFF
>TRBV9|NA|TRBD2|TRBJ2-3
TGTGCCAGCAGCGGGCGACTAGCGGGGGGAGGGACAGATACGCAGTATTTT
CASSGRLAGGGTDTQYF
>TRBV27|once|NA|TRBJ1-5
TGTGCCAGCAGCTTACAGGTCCGCCAGCCCCAGCATTTT
CASSLQVRQPQHF
>TRBV12-3/TRBV12-4|NA|TRBD1|TRBJ1-2
TGTGCCAGCAGCACACGACAGGGGGGCTACACCTTC
CASSTRQGGYTF
>TRBV7-2|NA|NA|TRBJ2-2
TGTGCCAGCAGCTTTATAGGTGGGAGGAACACCGGGGAGCTGTTTTTT
CASSFIGGRNTGELFF
>TRBV28|NA|TRBD1|TRBJ1-1
TGTGCCAGCAGTCCCCGGGACAGGGTCTTAATAGCTTTCTTT
CASSPRDRVLIAFF
>TRBV10-3|NA|TRBD1|TRBJ2-7
TGTGCCATCAGTGAGTCAGAGACAGGGGGCGCCTTGCGGACCTACGAGCAGTACTTC
CAISESETGGALRTYEQYF
>TRBV7-2|NA|TRBD2|TRBJ2-4
TGTGCCAGCAGCTTAGTGGGGGGGTACATAGCCAAAAACATTCAGTACTTC
CASSLVGGYIAKNIQYF
>TRBV2|NA|NA|TRBJ1-5
TGTGCCAGCAGTGCCTCCGGGGTCGGGGGCAATCAGCCCCAGCATTTT
CASSASGVGGNQPQHF
>TRBV7-8|NA|NA|TRBJ1-3
TGTGCCAGCAGCTTAGTTCCAGGCCCTGGAAACACCATATATTTT
CASSLVPGPGNTIYF
>TRBV7-6|few|NA|TRBJ1-2
TGTGCCAGCAGCCCCGACATAACCCTTAACTATGGCTACACCTTC
CASSPDITLNYGYTF
>TRBV2|once|NA|TRBJ1-1
TGTGCCAGCTCCGGAGCCTTGAACACTGAAGCTTTCTTT
CASSGALNTEAFF
>TRBV9|once|NA|TRBJ1-5
TGTGCCAGCAGTTTCGGACTGGCGGGTCAGCCCCAGCATTTT
CASSFGLAGQPQHF
>TRBV5-6|NA|NA|TRBJ1-1
TGTGCCAGCAGCTTGGGGGCATTTGAAGCTTTCTTT
CASSLGAFEAFF
>TRBV6-1|NA|NA|TRBJ1-5
TGTGCCAGCAGTGAAGCGCGGGCGGACAGAAATCAGCCCCAGCATTTT
CASSEARADRNQPQHF
>TRBV10-3|NA|TRBD1|TRBJ2-2
TGTGCCATCAGTCCAGGACAGGGAAACACCGGGGAGCTGTTTTTT
CAISPGQGNTGELFF
>TRBV25-1|NA|NA|TRBJ1-6
TGTGCCAGCAGTGAATTCCCAGGTTCACCCCTCCACTTT
CASSEFPGSPLHF
>TRBV27|NA|TRBD1|TRBJ1-2
TGTGCCAGCAGTTTGCGGGACAGGGGGCGGCTGCCGTATGGCTACACCTTC
CASSLRDRGRLPYGYTF
>TRBV5-6|NA|NA|TRBJ1-2
TGTGCCAGCAGCTTGGCCTTACTGGGCGGCTACACCTTC
CASSLALLGGYTF
>TRBV11-2|NA|NA|TRBJ1-3
TGTGCCAGCAGCTGGAGGGAGGGAAACACCATATATTTT
CASSWREGNTIYF
>TRBV6-1|NA|TRBD1|TRBJ2-7
TGTGCCAGCAGTGGGCGGACAGGGGCGTACTCCTACGAGCAGTACTTC
CASSGRTGAYSYEQYF
>TRBV24-1|NA|TRBD1|TRBJ1-2
TGTGCCACCAGTGAACCGACAGGGGGAGAGGGCTACACCTTC
CATSEPTGGEGYTF
>TRBV7-9|NA|NA|TRBJ1-6
TGTGCCAGCAGCTTAGCGGGGCGGCGTAATTCACCCCTCCACTTT
CASSLAGRRNSPLHF
>TRBV28|NA|TRBD1|TRBJ1-3
TGTGCCAGCAGTCCGACGGGACAGGGAGGAAACACCATATATTTT
CASSPTGQGGNTIYF
>TRBV7-9|NA|TRBD1|TRBJ1-1
TGTGCCAGCAGCTTTGAAGGGGGCGGGACCGGGACTTTCTTT
CASSFEGGGTGTFF
>TRBV9|NA|NA|TRBJ1-1
TGTGCCAGCAGCGTAGCAGGTTCCGGATACACTGAAGCTTTCTTT
CASSVAGSGYTEAFF
>TRBV2|NA|NA|TRBJ1-5
TGTGCCAGCAGATCACGCTATAGCAATCAGCCCCAGCATTTT
CASRSRYSNQPQHF
>TRBV15|NA|NA|TRBJ2-7
TGTGCCACCAGCAGAGCCTATGGGGGCGGTGGGGGAAGCGAGCAGTACTTC
CATSRAYGGGGGSEQYF
>TRBV9|once|TRBD2|TRBJ2-3
TGTGCCAGCAGCGGATTCTCGGGAGGACCAGATACGCAGTATTTT
CASSGFSGGPDTQYF
>TRBV7-2|NA|NA|TRBJ2-6
TGTGCCAGCAGCTACACCCAGGGTTTGGCCAACGTCCTGACTTTC
CASSYTQGLANVLTF
>TRBV11-2|NA|TRBD1|TRBJ1-5
TGTGCCAGCAGCTTATCTGGGACAGGGGGCCAGCCCCAGCATTTT
CASSLSGTGGQPQHF
>TRBV28|NA|TRBD1|TRBJ1-3
TGTGCCAGCAGTACGCAGGGGGCGCCCTCTGGAAACACCATATATTTT
CASSTQGAPSGNTIYF
>TRBV6-2/TRBV6-3|NA|NA|TRBJ1-5
TGTGCCAGCAGCCACGGAGGACGGGGCAATCAGCCCCAGCATTTT
CASSHGGRGNQPQHF
>TRBV2|many|NA|TRBJ1-5
TGTGCCAGCTCCCTAGGGAGGGATCAGCCCCAGCATTTT
CASSLGRDQPQHF
>TRBV3-1/TRBV3-2|NA|NA|TRBJ1-2
TGTGCCAGCACAGGAGCGGCGGGACGGAACCTGGGTTATGATGGCTACACCTTC
CASTGAAGRNLGYDGYTF
>TRBV27|NA|TRBD1|TRBJ1-6
TGTGCCAGCAGCTTAGACCGGACAGGGTTCGGTTCACCCCTCCACTTT
CASSLDRTGFGSPLHF
>TRBV30|NA|TRBD1|TRBJ1-1
TGTGCCTGGAGTGTTGCCAGGGGGACTGAAGCTTTCTTT
CAWSVARGTEAFF
>TRBV30|few|NA|TRBJ1-1
TGTGCCTGGAGTCTCACAGCAAACACTGAAGCTTTCTTT
CAWSLTANTEAFF
>TRBV9|NA|NA|TRBJ1-1
TGTGCCAGCAGCCTAAGGACTGACCCAGGGGCTGAAGCTTTCTTT
CASSLRTDPGAEAFF